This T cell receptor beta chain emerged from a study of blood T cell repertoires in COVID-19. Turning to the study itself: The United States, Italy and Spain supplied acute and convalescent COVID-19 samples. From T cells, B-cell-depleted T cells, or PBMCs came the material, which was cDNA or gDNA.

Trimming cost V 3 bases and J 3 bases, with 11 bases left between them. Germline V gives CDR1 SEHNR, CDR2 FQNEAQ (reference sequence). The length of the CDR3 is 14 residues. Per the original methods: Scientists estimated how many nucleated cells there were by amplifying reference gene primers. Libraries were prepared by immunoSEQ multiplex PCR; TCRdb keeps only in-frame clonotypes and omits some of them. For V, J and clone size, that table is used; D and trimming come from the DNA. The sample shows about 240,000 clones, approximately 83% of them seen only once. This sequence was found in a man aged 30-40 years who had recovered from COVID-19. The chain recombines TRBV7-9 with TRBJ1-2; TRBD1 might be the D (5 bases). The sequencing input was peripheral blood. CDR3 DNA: TGTGCCAGCAGCTTTAGGCGGGGGGACTATGGCTACACCTTC. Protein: CASSFRRGDYGYTF.